This T cell receptor (beta chain) originates from a study of T cell responses to AZD1222 COVID-19 vaccine. Study-wide results and limits: The donor group comprised mostly white British people and more females; the analysis possibly underestimated clonal diversity. Samples come after the peak T cell response, not at day 14. Unmutated variant regions are reportedly the target of nearly half of TCRs that are spike-specific.

Details on this clone: What it recognizes is unknown.

Germline V gene sequence: CDR1 SGHTA, CDR2 FQGNSA. The V gene end was trimmed by 2 bases and the J gene end by 1 base; junction bases not matched to a gene: 8. This CDR3 is 17 amino acids long. The method was immunoSEQ multiplex PCR; TCRdb's version includes in-frame clones alone and lacks a portion of them. This repertoire shows 110,000 to 150,000 clones, around 92% found once; its top ten account for about 1.9%. This TCR came from an adult in good health. The chain has TRBV7-2 and TRBJ1-5, with 7 bases aligning to TRBD1. Specimen: peripheral blood, collected on day 0 of AZD1222 vaccination. Here the CDR3 reads CASSLIAGTASNQPQHF. The CDR3 DNA sequence: TGTGCCAGCAGCTTAATTGCCGGGACAGCCAGCAATCAGCCCCAGCATTTT.